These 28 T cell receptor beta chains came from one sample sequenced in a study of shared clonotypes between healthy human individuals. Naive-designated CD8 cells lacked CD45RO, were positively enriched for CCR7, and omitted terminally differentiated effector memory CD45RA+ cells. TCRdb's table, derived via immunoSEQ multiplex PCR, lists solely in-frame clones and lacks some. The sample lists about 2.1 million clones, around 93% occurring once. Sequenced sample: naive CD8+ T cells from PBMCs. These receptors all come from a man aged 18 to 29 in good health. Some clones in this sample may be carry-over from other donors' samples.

The CDR3 nucleotides read TGTGCCAGTAGTCTTAGACCCGCTTACGCCTACGAGCAGTACTTC. Amino acid sequence: CASSLRPAYAYEQYF. This chain uses TRBV19 with TRBJ2-7; D unclear. CDR1 is LNHDA, CDR2 SQIVND, per germline (reference sequence). CDR3 length: 15 amino acids. V gave up 5 bases and J gave up 2 bases, with 16 bases separating them.

CDR3 amino acids: CASSPWTEKKHNEQFF. The DNA of the CDR3 is TGTGCCAGTAGTCCCTGGACGGAAAAGAAACACAATGAGCAGTTCTTC. The V and J genes are TRBV19 and TRBJ2-1; D remains unclear. V lost 5 bases to trimming and J lost 5 bases, with 19 bases between them. This CDR3 contains 16 residues. The V gene's germline CDR1 is LNHDA and CDR2 SQIVND (reference sequence).

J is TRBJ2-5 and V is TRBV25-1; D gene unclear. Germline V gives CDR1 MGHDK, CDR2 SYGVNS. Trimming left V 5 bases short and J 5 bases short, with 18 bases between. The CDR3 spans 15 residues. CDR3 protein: CASSPNEEKLETQYF. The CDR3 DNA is TGTGCCAGCAGTCCCAACGAGGAGAAGCTTGAGACCCAGTACTTC.

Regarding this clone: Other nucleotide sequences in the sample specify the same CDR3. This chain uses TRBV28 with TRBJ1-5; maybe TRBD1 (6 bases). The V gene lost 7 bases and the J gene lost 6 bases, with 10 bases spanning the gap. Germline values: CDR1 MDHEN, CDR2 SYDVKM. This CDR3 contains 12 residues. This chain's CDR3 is CASTLGGQPQHF. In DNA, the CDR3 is TGTGCCAGCACCCTAGGGGGTCAGCCCCAGCATTTT.

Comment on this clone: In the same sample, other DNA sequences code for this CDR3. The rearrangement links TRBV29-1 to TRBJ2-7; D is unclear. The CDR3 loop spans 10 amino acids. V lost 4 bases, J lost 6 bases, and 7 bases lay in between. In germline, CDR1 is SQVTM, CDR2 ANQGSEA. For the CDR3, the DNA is TGCAGCGTTGGAGGTTCCGAGCAGTACTTC. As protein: CSVGGSEQYF.

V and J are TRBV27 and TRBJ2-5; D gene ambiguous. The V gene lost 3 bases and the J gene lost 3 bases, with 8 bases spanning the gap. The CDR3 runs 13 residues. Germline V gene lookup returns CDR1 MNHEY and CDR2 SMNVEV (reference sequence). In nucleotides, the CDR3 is TGTGCCAGCAGTTTCTTGAGAGAAGAGACCCAGTACTTC. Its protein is CASSFLREETQYF.

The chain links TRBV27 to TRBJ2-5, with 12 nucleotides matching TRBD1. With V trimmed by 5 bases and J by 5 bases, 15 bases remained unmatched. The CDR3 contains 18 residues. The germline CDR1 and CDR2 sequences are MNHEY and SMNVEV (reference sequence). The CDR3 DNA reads TGTGCCAGCAGTGCCTCAAGACGGGACAGGGGGCTAGGGGAGACCCAGTACTTC. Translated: CASSASRRDRGLGETQYF.

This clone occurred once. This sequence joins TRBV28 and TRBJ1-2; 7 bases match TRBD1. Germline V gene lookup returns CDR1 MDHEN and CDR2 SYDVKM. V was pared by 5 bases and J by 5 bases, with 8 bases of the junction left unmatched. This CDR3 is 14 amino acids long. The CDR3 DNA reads TGTGCCAGCAGTCCGGGGACAGTACCTTATGGCTACACCTTC. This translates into CASSPGTVPYGYTF.

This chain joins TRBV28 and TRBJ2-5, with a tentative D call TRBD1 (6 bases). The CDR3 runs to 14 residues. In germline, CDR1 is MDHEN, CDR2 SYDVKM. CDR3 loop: CAASLGQLQETQYF. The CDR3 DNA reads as TGTGCAGCGAGTCTCGGACAGTTACAAGAGACCCAGTACTTC.

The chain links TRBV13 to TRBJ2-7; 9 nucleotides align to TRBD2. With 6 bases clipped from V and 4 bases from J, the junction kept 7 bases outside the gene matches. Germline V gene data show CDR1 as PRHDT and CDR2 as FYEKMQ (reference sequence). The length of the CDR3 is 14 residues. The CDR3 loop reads CASSLNSGSYEQYF. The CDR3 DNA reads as TGTGCCAGCAGTTTGAATAGCGGGAGTTACGAGCAGTACTTC. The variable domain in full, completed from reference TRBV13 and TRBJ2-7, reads AAGVIQSPRHLIKEKRETATLKCYPIPRHDTVYWYQQGPGQDPQFLISFYEKMQSDKGSIPDRFSAQQFSDYHSELNMSSLELGDSALYFCASSLNSGSYEQYFGPGTRLTVT.

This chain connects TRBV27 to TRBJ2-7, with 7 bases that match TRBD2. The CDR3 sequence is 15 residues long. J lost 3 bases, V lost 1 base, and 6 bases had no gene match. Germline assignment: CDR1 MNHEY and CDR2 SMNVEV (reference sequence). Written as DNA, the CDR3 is TGTGCCAGCAGTTTATTGGGGGAGGGCCTCTACGAGCAGTACTTC. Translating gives CASSLLGEGLYEQYF.

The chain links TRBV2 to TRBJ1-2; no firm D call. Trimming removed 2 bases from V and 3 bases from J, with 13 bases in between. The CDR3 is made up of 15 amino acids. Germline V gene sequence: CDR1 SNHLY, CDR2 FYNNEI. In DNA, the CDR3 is TGTGCCAGCAGTGAACAGTTACGGTCAGACTATGGCTACACCTTC. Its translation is CASSEQLRSDYGYTF.

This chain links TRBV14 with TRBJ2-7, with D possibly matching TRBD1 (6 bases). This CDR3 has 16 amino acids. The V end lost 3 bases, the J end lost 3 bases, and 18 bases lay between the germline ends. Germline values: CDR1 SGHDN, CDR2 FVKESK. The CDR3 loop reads CASSQVQGQRLYEQYF. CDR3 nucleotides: TGTGCCAGCAGCCAGGTTCAGGGGCAGAGACTCTACGAGCAGTACTTC.

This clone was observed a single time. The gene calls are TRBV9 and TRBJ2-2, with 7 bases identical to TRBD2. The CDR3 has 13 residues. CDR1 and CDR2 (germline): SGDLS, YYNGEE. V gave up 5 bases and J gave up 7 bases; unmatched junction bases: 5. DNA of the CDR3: TGTGCCAGCAGTGCAGGGAGGGACGGGGAGCTGTTTTTT. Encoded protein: CASSAGRDGELFF.

The chain's CDR3 is CASRNRDGREPQHF. CDR3 nucleotide sequence: TGTGCCAGCAGGAACCGGGACGGCAGGGAGCCCCAGCATTTT. This rearrangement joins TRBV7-3 to TRBJ1-5; D may be TRBD1 (5 bases). With 6 bases removed from V and 8 bases from J, the gap between germline ends came to 17 bases. CDR1 and CDR2 (germline): SGHTA, FQGTGA. This CDR3 contains 14 residues.

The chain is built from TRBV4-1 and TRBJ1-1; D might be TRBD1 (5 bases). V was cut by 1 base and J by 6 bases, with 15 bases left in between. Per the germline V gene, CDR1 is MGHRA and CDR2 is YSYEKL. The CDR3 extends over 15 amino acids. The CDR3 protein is CASSQVRGEQSEAFF. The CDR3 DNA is TGCGCCAGCAGCCAAGTTAGAGGGGAGCAATCTGAAGCTTTCTTT.

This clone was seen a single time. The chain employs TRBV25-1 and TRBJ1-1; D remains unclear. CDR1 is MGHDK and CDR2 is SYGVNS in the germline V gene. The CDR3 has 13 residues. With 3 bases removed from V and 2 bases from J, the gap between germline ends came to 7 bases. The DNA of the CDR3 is TGTGCCAGCAGTGATTGGTCCAACACTGAAGCTTTCTTT. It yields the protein CASSDWSNTEAFF. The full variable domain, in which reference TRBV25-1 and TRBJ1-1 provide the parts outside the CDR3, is EADIYQTPRYLVIGTGKKITLECSQTMGHDKMYWYQQDPGMELHLIHYSYGVNSTEKGDLSSESTVSRIRTEHFPLTLESARPSHTSQYLCASSDWSNTEAFFGQGTRLTVV.

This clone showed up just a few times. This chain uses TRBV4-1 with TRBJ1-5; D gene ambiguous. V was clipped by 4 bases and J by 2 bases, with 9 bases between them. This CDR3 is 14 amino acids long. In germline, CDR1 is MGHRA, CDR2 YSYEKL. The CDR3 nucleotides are TGCGCCAGCAGCCCGTCCCAAGGCAATCAGCCCCAGCATTTT. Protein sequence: CASSPSQGNQPQHF.

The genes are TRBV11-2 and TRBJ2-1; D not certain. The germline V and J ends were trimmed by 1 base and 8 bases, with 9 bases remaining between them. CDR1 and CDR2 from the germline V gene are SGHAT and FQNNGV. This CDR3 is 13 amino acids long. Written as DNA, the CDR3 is TGTGCCAGCAGCTTAGGAAGTTACGATGAGCAGTTCTTC. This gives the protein CASSLGSYDEQFF.

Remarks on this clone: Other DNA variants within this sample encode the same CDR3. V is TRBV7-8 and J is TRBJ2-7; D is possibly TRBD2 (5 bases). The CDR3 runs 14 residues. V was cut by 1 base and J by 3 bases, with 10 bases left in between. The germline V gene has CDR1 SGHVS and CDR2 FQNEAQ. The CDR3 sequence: CASSLGGQGYEQYF. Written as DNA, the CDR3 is TGTGCCAGCAGCTTAGGCGGGCAAGGCTACGAGCAGTACTTC.

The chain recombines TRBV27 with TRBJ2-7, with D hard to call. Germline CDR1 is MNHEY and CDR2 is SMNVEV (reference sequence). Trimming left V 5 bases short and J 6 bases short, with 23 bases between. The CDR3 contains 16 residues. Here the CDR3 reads CASSPYQAPGGLEQYF. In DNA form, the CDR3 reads TGTGCCAGCAGTCCCTATCAAGCTCCCGGTGGGCTCGAGCAGTACTTC.

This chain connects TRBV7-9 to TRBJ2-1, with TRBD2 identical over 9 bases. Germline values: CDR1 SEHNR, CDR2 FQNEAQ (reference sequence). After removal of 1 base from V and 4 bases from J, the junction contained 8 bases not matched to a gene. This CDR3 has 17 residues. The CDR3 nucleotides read TGTGCCAGCAGCTTAGGGGGACTAGCTACGCTGTACAATGAGCAGTTCTTC. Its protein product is CASSLGGLATLYNEQFF.

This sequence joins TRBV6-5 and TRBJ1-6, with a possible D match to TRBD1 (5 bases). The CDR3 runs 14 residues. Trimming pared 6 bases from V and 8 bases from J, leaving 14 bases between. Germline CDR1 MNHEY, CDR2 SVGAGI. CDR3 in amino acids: CASSTTGGDSPLHF. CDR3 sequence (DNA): TGTGCCAGCAGCACGACTGGGGGGGATTCACCCCTCCACTTT.

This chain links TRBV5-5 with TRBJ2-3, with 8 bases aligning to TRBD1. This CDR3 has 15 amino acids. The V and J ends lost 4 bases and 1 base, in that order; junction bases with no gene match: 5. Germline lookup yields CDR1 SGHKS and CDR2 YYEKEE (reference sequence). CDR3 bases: TGTGCCAGCAGCCCCGACAGGGGTCGCACAGATACGCAGTATTTT. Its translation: CASSPDRGRTDTQYF.

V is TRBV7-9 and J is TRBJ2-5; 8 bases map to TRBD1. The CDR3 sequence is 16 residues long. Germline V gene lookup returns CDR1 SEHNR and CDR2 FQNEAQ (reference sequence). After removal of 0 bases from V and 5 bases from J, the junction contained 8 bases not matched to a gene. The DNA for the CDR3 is TGTGCCAGCAGCTTAGCGTCCAGGGGGCTGGAGGAGACCCAGTACTTC. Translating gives CASSLASRGLEETQYF.

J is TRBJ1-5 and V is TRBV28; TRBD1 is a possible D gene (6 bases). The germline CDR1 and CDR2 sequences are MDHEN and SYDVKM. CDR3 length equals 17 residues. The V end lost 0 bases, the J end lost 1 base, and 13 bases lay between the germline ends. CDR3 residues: CASSLWGGGMSNQPQHF. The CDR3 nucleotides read TGTGCCAGCAGTTTATGGGGAGGGGGAATGAGCAATCAGCCCCAGCATTTT. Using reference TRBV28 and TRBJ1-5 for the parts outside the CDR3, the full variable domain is DVKVTQSSRYLVKRTGEKVFLECVQDMDHENMFWYRQDPGLGLRLIYFSYDVKMKEKGDIPEGYSVSREKKERFSLILESASTNQTSMYLCASSLWGGGMSNQPQHFGDGTRLSIL.

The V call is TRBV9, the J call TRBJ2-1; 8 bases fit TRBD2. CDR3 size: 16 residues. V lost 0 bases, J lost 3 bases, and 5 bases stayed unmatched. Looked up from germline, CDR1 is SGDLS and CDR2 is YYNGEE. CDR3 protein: CASSVDPSGFYNEQFF. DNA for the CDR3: TGTGCCAGCAGCGTAGACCCTAGCGGGTTCTACAATGAGCAGTTCTTC.

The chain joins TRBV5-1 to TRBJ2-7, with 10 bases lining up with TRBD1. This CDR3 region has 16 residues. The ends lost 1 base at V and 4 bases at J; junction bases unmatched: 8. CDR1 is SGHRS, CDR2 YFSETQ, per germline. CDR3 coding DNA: TGCGCCAGCAGCTTGATCTTTGACAGGGGGCGGTACGAGCAGTACTTC. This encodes CASSLIFDRGRYEQYF. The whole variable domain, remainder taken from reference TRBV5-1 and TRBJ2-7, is KAGVTQTPRYLIKTRGQQVTLSCSPISGHRSVSWYQQTPGQGLQFLFEYFSETQRNKGNFPGRFSGRQFSNSRSEMNVSTLELGDSALYLCASSLIFDRGRYEQYFGPGTRLTVT.